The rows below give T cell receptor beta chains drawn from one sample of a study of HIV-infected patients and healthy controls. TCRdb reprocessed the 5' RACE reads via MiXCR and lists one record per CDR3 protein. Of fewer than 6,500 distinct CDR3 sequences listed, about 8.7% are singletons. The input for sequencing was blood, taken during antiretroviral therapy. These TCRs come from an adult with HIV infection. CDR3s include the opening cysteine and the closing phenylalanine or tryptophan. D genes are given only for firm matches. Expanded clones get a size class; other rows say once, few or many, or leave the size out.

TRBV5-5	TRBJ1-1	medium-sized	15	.	TGTGCCAGCAGCTCACTTTGGACAGAGAACACTGAAGCTTTCTTT	CASSSLWTENTEAFF
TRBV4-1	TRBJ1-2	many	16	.	TGCGCCAGCAGCCCCCTACCCGGGACGGAGCTATTTGGCTACACCTTC	CASSPLPGTELFGYTF
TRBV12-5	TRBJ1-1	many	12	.	TGTGCTAGTGGTTGGCCAGGCACTGAAGCTTTCTTT	CASGWPGTEAFF
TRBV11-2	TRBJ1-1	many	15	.	TGTGCCAGCAGCTTACTAAGATTCGGGGGGAATGAAGCTTTCTTT	CASSLLRFGGNEAFF
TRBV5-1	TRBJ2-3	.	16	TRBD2	TGCGCCAGCAGCTTGGGCGGGAGGCCTAGCACAGATACGCAGTATTTT	CASSLGGRPSTDTQYF
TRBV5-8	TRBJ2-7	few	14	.	TGTGCCAGCAGCTCGGGGGCCCTTAACGCCGAGCAGTACTTC	CASSSGALNAEQYF
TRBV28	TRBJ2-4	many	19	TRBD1	TGTGCCAGCAGTTCCATTGACAGGGCCCGGTCTATAGCCAAAAACATTCAGTACTTC	CASSSIDRARSIAKNIQYF
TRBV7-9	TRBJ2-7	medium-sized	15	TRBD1	TGTGCCAGCAGCTTCCGGACAGGGGGGTTGGACGAGCAGTACTTC	CASSFRTGGLDEQYF
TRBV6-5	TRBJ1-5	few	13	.	TGTGCCAGCAGTTACTCGAGGGATCAGCCCCAGCATTTT	CASSYSRDQPQHF
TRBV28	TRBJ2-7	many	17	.	TGTGCCAGCAGCGCCGGACCCGGTAGTAGGTCAGTCTACGAGCAGTACTTC	CASSAGPGSRSVYEQYF
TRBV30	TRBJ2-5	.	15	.	TGTGCCTGGAGTGTACTTCGGGAGTGGGAAGAGACCCAGTACTTC	CAWSVLREWEETQYF
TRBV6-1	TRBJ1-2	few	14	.	TGTGCCAGCACCCCCAGGGGCGGAATTAATGGCTACACCTTC	CASTPRGGINGYTF
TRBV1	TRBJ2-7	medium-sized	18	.	TGCACCAGCAGCCAAGAGAACCACCCCGACTCGAGCTCCTACGAGCAGTACTTC	CTSSQENHPDSSSYEQYF
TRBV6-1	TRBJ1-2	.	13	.	TGTGCCAGCAAGCAGTGGGGTGACTATGGCTACACCTTC	CASKQWGDYGYTF
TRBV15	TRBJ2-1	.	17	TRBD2	TGTGCCACCGGCAGTGATTTCGGCGGGAGTCCCTACAATGAGCAGTTCTTC	CATGSDFGGSPYNEQFF
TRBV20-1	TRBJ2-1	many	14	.	TGCAGTGCCATCCCCGGGGGCGCCTACAATGAGCAGTTCTTC	CSAIPGGAYNEQFF
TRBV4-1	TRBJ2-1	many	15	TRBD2	TGCGCCAGCAGCCGAGAGCGGGAGGGTTACAATGAGCAGTTCTTC	CASSREREGYNEQFF
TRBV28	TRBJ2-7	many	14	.	TGTGCCAGCGGGCACTTAGCGGACTTCTACGAGCAGTACTTC	CASGHLADFYEQYF
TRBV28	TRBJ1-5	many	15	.	TGTGCCAGCACCCCCATGGCAGGGGGCAATCAGCCCCAGCATTTT	CASTPMAGGNQPQHF
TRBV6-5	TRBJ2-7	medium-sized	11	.	TGTGCCAGCAGTCTGAGCCACGAGCAGTACTTC	CASSLSHEQYF
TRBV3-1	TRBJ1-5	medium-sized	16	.	TGTGCCAGCAGCGCAGGGGAGAGAGGTGGCAATCAGCCCCAGCATTTT	CASSAGERGGNQPQHF
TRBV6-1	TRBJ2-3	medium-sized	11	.	TGTGCCAGCAGATACACAGATACGCAGTATTTT	CASRYTDTQYF
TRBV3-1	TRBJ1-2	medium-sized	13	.	TGTGCCAGCAGCCCTTCAGTAAGCTATGGCTACACCTTC	CASSPSVSYGYTF
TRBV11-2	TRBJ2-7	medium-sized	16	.	TGTGCCAGCAGCCCGAGTTGGGAGAGGAGCTCCTACGAGCAGTACTTC	CASSPSWERSSYEQYF
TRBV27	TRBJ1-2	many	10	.	TGTACCTGGTCTAACTATGGCTACACCTTC	CTWSNYGYTF
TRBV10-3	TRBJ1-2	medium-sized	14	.	TGTGCCACCGCGCCCCAGGTGAGGTACTATGGCTACACCTTC	CATAPQVRYYGYTF
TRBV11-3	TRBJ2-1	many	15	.	TGTGCCAGCAGCTTAGTAGCTACCCCCTACAATGAGCAGTTCTTC	CASSLVATPYNEQFF
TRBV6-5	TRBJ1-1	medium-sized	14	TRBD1	TGTGCCAGCAGTTACTCCCCGGACAGGACTGAAGCTTTCTTT	CASSYSPDRTEAFF
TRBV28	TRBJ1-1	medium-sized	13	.	TGTGCCAGCAGTTCATTCTCGAACACTGAAGCTTTCTTT	CASSSFSNTEAFF
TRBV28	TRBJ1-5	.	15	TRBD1	TGTGCCAGCAGTCCCCAATACAGGGGGCGGCAGCCCCAGCATTTT	CASSPQYRGRQPQHF
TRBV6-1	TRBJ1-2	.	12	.	TGTGCCAGCAGTTTCCGAAACTATGGCTACACCTTC	CASSFRNYGYTF
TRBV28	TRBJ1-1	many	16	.	TGTGCCAGCAGTTTAACACGGGGGTGGGGGGGAAATGAAGCTTTCTTT	CASSLTRGWGGNEAFF
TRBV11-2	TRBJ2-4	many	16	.	TGTGCCAGCAGCTTAGGGGCTGGTTGGCTAGAATTCATTCAGTACTTC	CASSLGAGWLEFIQYF
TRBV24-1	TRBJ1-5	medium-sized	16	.	TGTGCCACCAGTGGAACTGATTCAGGGCTAAATCAGCCCCAGCATTTT	CATSGTDSGLNQPQHF
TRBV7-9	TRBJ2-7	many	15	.	TGTGCCAGCAGCTCCCGGGGGGCAGGCAACTACGAGCAGTACTTC	CASSSRGAGNYEQYF
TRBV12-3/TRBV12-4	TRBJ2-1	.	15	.	TGTGCCAGCAGTTCCCCGACGACCTCCTACAATGAGCAGTTCTTC	CASSSPTTSYNEQFF
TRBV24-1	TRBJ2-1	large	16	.	TGTGCCACCAGTGATTTGGGGCGGGATAACAAAGATGAGCAGTTCTTC	CATSDLGRDNKDEQFF
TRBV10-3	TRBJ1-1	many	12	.	TGTGCCATCAGTGACCGGGCGTACGAAGCTTTCTTT	CAISDRAYEAFF
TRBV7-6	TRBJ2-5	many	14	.	TGTGCCAGCAGCCCAGCGGTACCCGGGGAGACCCAGTACTTC	CASSPAVPGETQYF
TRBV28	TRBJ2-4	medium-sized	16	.	TGTGCCAGCAGTTTACTATCCCGAGGGACCCTTAACATTCAGTACTTC	CASSLLSRGTLNIQYF
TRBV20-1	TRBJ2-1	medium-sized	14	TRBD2	TGCAGTGCTAGAAGACTAGCGCAGAGCAATGAGCAGTTCTTC	CSARRLAQSNEQFF
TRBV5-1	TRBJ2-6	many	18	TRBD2	TGCGCCAGCAGCCAGTTGACTAGCGCTCCCTCTGGGGCCAACGTCCTGACTTTC	CASSQLTSAPSGANVLTF
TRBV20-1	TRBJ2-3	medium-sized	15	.	TGCAGTGCTAGTAGTGTGGGGACTAGCACAGATACGCAGTATTTT	CSASSVGTSTDTQYF
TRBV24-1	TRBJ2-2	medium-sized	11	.	TGTGCCACCAGTGCAAGCGGGGAGCTGTTTTTT	CATSASGELFF
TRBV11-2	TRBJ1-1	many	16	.	TGTGCCAGCAGCTTAGACTGGGGAAACAGGAACACTGAAGCTTTCTTT	CASSLDWGNRNTEAFF
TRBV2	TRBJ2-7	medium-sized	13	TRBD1	TGTGCCAGCCTCCGGGACAGGGGCGACGAGCAGTACTTC	CASLRDRGDEQYF
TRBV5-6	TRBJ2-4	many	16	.	TGTGCCAGCAGCTTGTTAATGCCAGGAGCCAAAAACATTCAGTACTTC	CASSLLMPGAKNIQYF
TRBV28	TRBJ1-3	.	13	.	TGTGCCAGCCGACCCGACTCTGGAAACACCATAAATTTT	CASRPDSGNTINF
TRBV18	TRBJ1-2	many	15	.	TGTGCCAGCTCACCATTGGGGGATCTTAACTATGGCTACACCTTC	CASSPLGDLNYGYTF
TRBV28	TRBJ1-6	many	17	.	TGTGCCAGCAGTTTCGAGGGCAGGGGAATCTATAATTCACCCCTCCACTTT	CASSFEGRGIYNSPLHF
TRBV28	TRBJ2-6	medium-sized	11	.	TGTGGTATAGGCAGGGCCAACGTCCTGACTTTC	CGIGRANVLTF
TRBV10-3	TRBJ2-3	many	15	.	TGTGCCATCAGTGAGATGGGGGAAAGGCTGGATACGCAGTATTTT	CAISEMGERLDTQYF
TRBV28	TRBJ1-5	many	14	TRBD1	TGTGCCAGCAGTAAGACAGGGGGCGGTCAGCCCCAGCATTTT	CASSKTGGGQPQHF
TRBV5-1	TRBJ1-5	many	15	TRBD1	TGCGCCAGCAGCTCGACAGGGTCCCCTAATCAGCCCCAGCATTTT	CASSSTGSPNQPQHF